These 15 T cell receptor beta chains were all obtained from the same sample, sequenced in a study of cytomegalovirus exposure and HLA in healthy donors. It was with 60 Vbeta and 13 Jbeta primers that the PCR ran. Assay: immunoSEQ multiplex PCR; the TCRdb copy retains only in-frame clones and omits some. The table includes over 150,000 clones, under 80% detected once. The sequenced sample consisted of PBMCs. These receptor sequences come from a woman in her fifties or sixties in good health and CMV-seropositive.

This sequence joins TRBV9 and TRBJ1-3; D is ambiguous. The CDR3 spans 15 residues. Trimming cost V 0 bases and J 2 bases, with 9 bases left between them. Germline CDR1 is SGDLS and CDR2 is YYNGEE. CDR3 nucleotides: TGTGCCAGCAGCGTAGTTTGGGCTCCTGGAAACACCATATATTTT. The encoded protein is CASSVVWAPGNTIYF.

The V and J genes are TRBV27 and TRBJ1-1; 7 nucleotides match TRBD1. The V gene's germline CDR1 is MNHEY and CDR2 SMNVEV (reference sequence). The CDR3 spans 13 residues. The CDR3 DNA sequence: TGTGCTCCGACAGGGTACTTCTACACTGAAGCTTTCTTT. This gives the protein CAPTGYFYTEAFF.

The chain couples TRBV6-4 to TRBJ2-1, with 12 nucleotides matching TRBD2. The V gene's germline CDR1 is MRHNA and CDR2 SNTAGT. The CDR3 sequence is 17 residues long. J was trimmed by 0 bases and V by 5 bases; bases with no gene match: 5. The CDR3 nucleotides are TGTGCCAGCAGTATGACTAGCGGGGGAAGCTCCTACAATGAGCAGTTCTTC. It is translated as CASSMTSGGSSYNEQFF.

This chain joins TRBV18 and TRBJ2-7; 10 nucleotides align to TRBD1. The J segment lost 5 bases and the V segment lost 3 bases, leaving 4 bases of the junction unmatched. This CDR3 is 14 amino acids long. The germline gives CDR1 KGHSH, CDR2 LQKENI. Here the CDR3 DNA reads TGTGCCAGCTCACCGGGACAGGGGAACCACGAGCAGTACTTC. Protein product: CASSPGQGNHEQYF. The whole variable domain, remainder taken from reference TRBV18 and TRBJ2-7, is NAGVMQNPRHLVRRRGQEARLRCSPMKGHSHVYWYRQLPEEGLKFMVYLQKENIIDESGMPKERFSAEFPKEGPSILRIQQVVRGDSAAYFCASSPGQGNHEQYFGPGTRLTVT.

V usage is TRBV12-5 and J usage is TRBJ2-5, with TRBD1 matching over 7 bases. The junction had 4 bases not matched to a gene; V was cut back by 5 bases and J by 1 base. The germline gives CDR1 LGHNT, CDR2 FRNRAP. This CDR3 region has 14 residues. The CDR3 DNA reads TGTGCTAGTGGTACCTGGGACAGCCAAGAGACCCAGTACTTC. It codes for CASGTWDSQETQYF.

This clone has just one count. The genes are TRBV9 and TRBJ2-3, with D perhaps TRBD1 (6 bases). CDR1 and CDR2 from the germline V gene are SGDLS and YYNGEE. The V gene lost 0 bases and the J gene lost 5 bases, with 10 bases spanning the gap. The CDR3 is made up of 14 amino acids. The CDR3 sequence is CASSVAQGRDTQYF. Written as DNA, the CDR3 is TGTGCCAGCAGCGTAGCACAGGGAAGAGATACGCAGTATTTT.

The chain recombines TRBV27 with TRBJ1-4; 10 bases align to TRBD1. Germline CDR1 is MNHEY and CDR2 is SMNVEV (reference sequence). Germline trimming cut 6 bases from V and 10 bases from J; bases unmatched to any gene: 14. The CDR3 is 16 amino acids. The CDR3 nucleotides read TGTGCCAGCAGGTCCGGGACAGGGGAATTTTCGAGAAAACTGTTTTTT. Translated: CASRSGTGEFSRKLFF.

This clone has a single count. This rearrangement joins TRBV13 to TRBJ2-3, with TRBD2 matching 8 bases. The V segment lost 5 bases and the J segment 5 bases; nucleotides outside the gene matches: 9. CDR3 length: 15 amino acids. CDR1 PRHDT and CDR2 FYEKMQ come from the germline V gene (reference sequence). The CDR3 nucleotides read TGTGCCAGCAGCGGTGGGCGGGGGGCCGGAGATACGCAGTATTTT. Translation: CASSGGRGAGDTQYF.

The chain joins TRBV7-3 to TRBJ1-1; perhaps TRBD1 as D (5 bases). Germline assignment: CDR1 SGHTA and CDR2 FQGTGA. The CDR3 runs 15 residues. Trimming left V 5 bases short and J 1 base short, with 14 bases between. The CDR3 DNA follows: TGTGCCAGCAGCCTTTCAGGGATGGGGAACACTGAAGCTTTCTTT. Its protein product is CASSLSGMGNTEAFF.

The CDR3: CSALEVYEQYF. The CDR3 DNA reads as TGCAGTGCCCTGGAGGTCTACGAGCAGTACTTC. The J gene is TRBJ2-7, the V gene TRBV20-1, with D possibly being TRBD2 (5 bases). Trimming took off 6 bases at V and 3 bases at J, with 9 bases between the two ends. The CDR3 is 11 residues long. The germline gives CDR1 DFQATT, CDR2 SNEGSKA (reference sequence).

The chain has TRBV15 and TRBJ1-1; D call uncertain. The CDR3 spans 13 residues. The V gene's germline CDR1 is LNHNV and CDR2 YYDKDF (reference sequence). Trimming cost V 3 bases and J 5 bases, with 10 bases left between them. In DNA form, the CDR3 reads TGTGCCACCAGCAGGGAAAGAGGAACTGAAGCTTTCTTT. It yields the protein CATSRERGTEAFF.

V and J are TRBV15 and TRBJ2-5, with 9 nucleotides matching TRBD1. TRBJ2-7 explains the end of the DNA better; the J call may be wrong. CDR1 and CDR2 (germline): LNHNV, YYDKDF (reference sequence). The length of the CDR3 is 14 residues. The CDR3 DNA is TGTGCCACCAGCGCGGGACAGGGTGGGTACGAGCAGTACTTC. It specifies CATSAGQGGYEQYF.

This clone came up once. The rearrangement joins TRBV19 to TRBJ2-1; 8 bases are a match to TRBD2. CDR3 length equals 15 residues. Germline CDR1 LNHDA, CDR2 SQIVND (reference sequence). V was clipped by 6 bases and J by 5 bases; unmatched bases: 9. The CDR3 loop reads CASSTGRGANNEQFF. CDR3 coding DNA: TGTGCCAGTAGCACAGGGCGGGGGGCTAACAATGAGCAGTTCTTC. Using reference TRBV19 and TRBJ2-1 for the parts outside the CDR3, the full variable domain is DGGITQSPKYLFRKEGQNVTLSCEQNLNHDAMYWYRQDPGQGLRLIYYSQIVNDFQKGDIAEGYSVSREKKESFPLTVTSAQKNPTAFYLCASSTGRGANNEQFFGPGTRLTVL.

The CDR3 region is CASSPEARNYGYTF. CDR3 DNA: TGTGCCAGCAGCCCCGAGGCCCGGAACTATGGCTACACCTTC. The J gene is TRBJ1-2, the V gene TRBV7-6, with D unclear. CDR1 is SGHVS, CDR2 FNYEAQ, per germline. The V and J ends lost 5 bases and 2 bases respectively, with 12 bases between them. The CDR3 loop spans 14 amino acids.

The count of this clone is one. This chain links TRBV4-1 with TRBJ1-2; 9 bases match TRBD1. V lost 2 bases and J lost 5; bases outside the gene matches: 18. Germline CDR1 MGHRA, CDR2 YSYEKL. CDR3 length equals 19 residues. As DNA, the CDR3 is TGCGCCAGCAGCCAAAAGAGGGGACAGGGCACCAGAAAGGGGTATGGCTACACCTTC. Encoded protein: CASSQKRGQGTRKGYGYTF.